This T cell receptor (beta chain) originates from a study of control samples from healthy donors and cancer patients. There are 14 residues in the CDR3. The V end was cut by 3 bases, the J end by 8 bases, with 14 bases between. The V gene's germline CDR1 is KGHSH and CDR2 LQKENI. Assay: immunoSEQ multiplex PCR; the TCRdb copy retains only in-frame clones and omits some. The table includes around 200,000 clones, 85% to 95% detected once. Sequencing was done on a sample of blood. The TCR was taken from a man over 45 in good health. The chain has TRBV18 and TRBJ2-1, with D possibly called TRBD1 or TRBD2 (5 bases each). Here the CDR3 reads CASSPIGAGYEQFF. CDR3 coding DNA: TGTGCCAGCTCACCGATCGGGGCAGGGTATGAGCAGTTCTTC.